This T cell receptor beta chain was profiled in a study of blood T cell repertoires in COVID-19. Study as a whole: Sites in the United States, Italy and Spain provided acute and convalescent COVID-19 samples. PBMCs, B-cell-depleted T cells, or T cells provided the cDNA or gDNA that made up the material.

V lost 5 bases and J lost 0, with 10 bases in between. The V gene's germline CDR1 is MNHEY and CDR2 SVGAGI. There are 14 residues in the CDR3. Original data processing: Quantification of nucleated cells was approximated via reference gene primer amplification. Repertoires were generated with immunoSEQ multiplex PCR, while TCRdb's copy carries only in-frame clones and drops some. The DNA gave D and trimming, while V, J and clone size come from that table. The sample carries around 180,000 clones, over 75% recorded once. The receptor was derived from a person between 70 and 80 years old with COVID-19, enrolled during active disease. This chain joins TRBV6-5 and TRBJ1-2, with D perhaps matching TRBD1 (5 bases). What was sequenced was peripheral blood. CDR3 loop: CASSPRGTNYGYTF. The CDR3 DNA reads TGTGCCAGCAGTCCCCGGGGGACTAACTATGGCTACACCTTC.